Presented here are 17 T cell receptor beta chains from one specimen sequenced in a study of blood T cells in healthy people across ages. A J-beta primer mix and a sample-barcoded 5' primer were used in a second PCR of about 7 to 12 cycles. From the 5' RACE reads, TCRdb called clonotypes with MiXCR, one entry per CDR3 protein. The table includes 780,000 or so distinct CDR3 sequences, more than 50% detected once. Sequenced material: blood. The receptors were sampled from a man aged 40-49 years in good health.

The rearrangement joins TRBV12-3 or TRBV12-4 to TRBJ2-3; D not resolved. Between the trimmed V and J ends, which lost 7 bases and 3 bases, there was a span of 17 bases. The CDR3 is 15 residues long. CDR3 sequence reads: CASTRSRVWTDTQYF. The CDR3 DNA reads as TGTGCCAGCACAAGAAGCCGAGTATGGACAGATACGCAGTATTTT.

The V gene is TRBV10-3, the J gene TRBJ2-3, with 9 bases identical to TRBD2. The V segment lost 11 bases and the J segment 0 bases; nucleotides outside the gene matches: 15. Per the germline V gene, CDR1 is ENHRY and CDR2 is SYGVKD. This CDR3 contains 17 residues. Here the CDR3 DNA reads TGTGCCGTTGCGAGCGGTAGCGGGGGCTCTAGCACAGATACGCAGTATTTT. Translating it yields CAVASGSGGSSTDTQYF.

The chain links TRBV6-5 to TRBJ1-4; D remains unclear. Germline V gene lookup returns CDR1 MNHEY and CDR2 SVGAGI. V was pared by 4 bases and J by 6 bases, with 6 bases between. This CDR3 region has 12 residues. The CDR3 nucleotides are TGTGCCAGCAGTTCGTACGATGAAAAACTGTTTTTT. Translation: CASSSYDEKLFF.

CDR3 residues: CASSQTLEGEQFF. The CDR3 nucleotides read TGTGCCAGCAGCCAAACACTGGAGGGGGAGCAGTTCTTC. The rearrangement joins TRBV3-1 to TRBJ2-1; tentatively, D is TRBD2 (6 bases). With 2 bases removed from V and 10 bases from J, the gap between germline ends came to 12 bases. The CDR3 has 13 residues. Germline values: CDR1 LGHDT, CDR2 YNNKEL (reference sequence).

The CDR3 DNA reads TGTGCCAGCAGTGCGGGGGTTGAATCGGTGACACCCCTCCACTTT. This encodes CASSAGVESVTPLHF. The chain has TRBV2 and TRBJ1-6; D is possibly TRBD1 (5 bases). Germline CDR1 reads SNHLY; CDR2 reads FYNNEI. V was cut by 4 bases and J by 11 bases, with 18 bases left in between. The CDR3 runs 15 residues.

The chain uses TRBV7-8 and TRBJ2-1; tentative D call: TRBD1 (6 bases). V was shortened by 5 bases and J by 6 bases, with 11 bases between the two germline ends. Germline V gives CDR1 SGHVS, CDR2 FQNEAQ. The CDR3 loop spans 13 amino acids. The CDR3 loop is CASSPGESNEQFF. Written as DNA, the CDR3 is TGTGCCAGCAGCCCAGGGGAGAGCAATGAGCAGTTCTTC. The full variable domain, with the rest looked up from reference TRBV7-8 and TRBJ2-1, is GAGVSQSPRYKVAKRGQDVALRCDPISGHVSLFWYQQALGQGPEFLTYFQNEAQLDKSGLPSDRFFAERPEGSVSTLKIQRTQQEDSAVYLCASSPGESNEQFFGPGTRLTVL.

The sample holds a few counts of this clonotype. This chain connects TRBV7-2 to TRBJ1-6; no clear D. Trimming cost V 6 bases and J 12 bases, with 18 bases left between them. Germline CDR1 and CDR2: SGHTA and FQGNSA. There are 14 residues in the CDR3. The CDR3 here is CASSPSVPNGPLHF. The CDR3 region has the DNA TGTGCCAGCAGTCCGAGTGTCCCTAATGGACCCCTCCACTTT.

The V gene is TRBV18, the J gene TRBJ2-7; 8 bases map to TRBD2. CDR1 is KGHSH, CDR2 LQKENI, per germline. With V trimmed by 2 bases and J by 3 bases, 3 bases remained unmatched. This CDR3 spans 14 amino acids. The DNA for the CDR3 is TGTGCCAGCTCACCAGTAGCGGGGCGCTACGAGCAGTACTTC. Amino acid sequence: CASSPVAGRYEQYF.

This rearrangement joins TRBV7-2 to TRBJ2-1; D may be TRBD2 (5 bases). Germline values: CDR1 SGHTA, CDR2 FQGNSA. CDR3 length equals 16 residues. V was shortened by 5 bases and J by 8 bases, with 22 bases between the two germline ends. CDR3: CASSLSYTGMAHEQFF. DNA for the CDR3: TGTGCCAGCAGCCTCAGCTACACCGGGATGGCCCATGAGCAGTTCTTC.

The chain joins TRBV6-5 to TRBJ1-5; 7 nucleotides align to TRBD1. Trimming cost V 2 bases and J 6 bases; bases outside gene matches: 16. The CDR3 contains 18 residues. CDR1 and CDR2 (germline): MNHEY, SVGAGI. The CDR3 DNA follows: TGTGCCAGCAGTTACCGGAGGGGGTTAGGGACAGAAATTCAGCCCCAGCATTTT. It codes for CASSYRRGLGTEIQPQHF.

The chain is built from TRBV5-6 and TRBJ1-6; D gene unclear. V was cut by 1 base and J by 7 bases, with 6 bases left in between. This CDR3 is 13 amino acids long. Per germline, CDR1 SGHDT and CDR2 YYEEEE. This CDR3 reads CASSLSANSPLHF. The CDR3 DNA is TGTGCCAGCAGCTTGAGTGCGAATTCACCCCTCCACTTT.

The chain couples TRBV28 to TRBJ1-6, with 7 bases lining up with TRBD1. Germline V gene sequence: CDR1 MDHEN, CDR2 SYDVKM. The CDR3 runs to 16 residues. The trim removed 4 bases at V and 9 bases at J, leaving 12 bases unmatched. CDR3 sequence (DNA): TGTGCCAGCAGTTCCTCCAACAGGGGTTCTTTTTCACCCCTCCACTTT. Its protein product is CASSSSNRGSFSPLHF.

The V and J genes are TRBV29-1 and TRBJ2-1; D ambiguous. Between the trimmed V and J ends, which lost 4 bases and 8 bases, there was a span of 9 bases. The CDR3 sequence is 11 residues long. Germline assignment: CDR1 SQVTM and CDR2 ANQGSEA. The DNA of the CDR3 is TGCAGCGTTGGGTTTAGGGATGAGCAGTTCTTC. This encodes CSVGFRDEQFF.

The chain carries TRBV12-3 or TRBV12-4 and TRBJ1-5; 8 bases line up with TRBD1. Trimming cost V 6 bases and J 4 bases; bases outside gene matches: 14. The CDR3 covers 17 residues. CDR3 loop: CASSDAGRQGINQPQHF. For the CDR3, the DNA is TGTGCCAGCAGCGATGCGGGTAGACAGGGGATTAATCAGCCCCAGCATTTT.

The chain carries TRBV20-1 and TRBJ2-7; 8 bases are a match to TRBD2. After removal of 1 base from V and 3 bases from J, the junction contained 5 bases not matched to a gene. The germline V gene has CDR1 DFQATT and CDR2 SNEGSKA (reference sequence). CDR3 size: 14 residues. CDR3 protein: CSARVPGGDYEQYF. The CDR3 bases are TGCAGTGCTAGAGTACCGGGAGGGGACTACGAGCAGTACTTC.

The CDR3 spells CATRGRGYEQYF. The CDR3 DNA reads as TGTGCCACCCGAGGCAGGGGATACGAGCAGTACTTC. The J gene is TRBJ2-4, the V gene TRBV28; D is possibly TRBD1 (6 bases). The end of the DNA aligns better with TRBJ2-7, so the J call may be wrong. The germline V gene encodes CDR1 MDHEN and CDR2 SYDVKM. This CDR3 region has 12 residues.

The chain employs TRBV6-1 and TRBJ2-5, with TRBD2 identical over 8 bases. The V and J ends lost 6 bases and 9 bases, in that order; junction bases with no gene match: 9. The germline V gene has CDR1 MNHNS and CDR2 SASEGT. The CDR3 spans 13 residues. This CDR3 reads CASSGGASGAQYF. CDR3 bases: TGTGCCAGCAGCGGGGGGGCATCCGGAGCCCAGTACTTC.